The rows below give T cell receptor beta chains drawn from one sample of a study of control samples from healthy donors and cancer patients. The data were produced by immunoSEQ multiplex PCR, yet TCRdb's version contains in-frame clones alone and is incomplete. The listing contains roughly 190,000 clones. Sequencing was done on a sample of blood. The source of these receptors is a woman aged 25-40 years in good health. Both conserved end residues are part of each CDR3. The order of the fields is V gene, J gene, D gene, CDR3 DNA, CDR3 protein. The D gene is left open where the match is weak.

>TRBV5-6|TRBJ1-1|TRBD1
TGTGCCAGCAGCTTGGCCCGGGGACAGAGATACACTGAAGCTTTCTTT
CASSLARGQRYTEAFF
>TRBV5-1|TRBJ1-2|TRBD1
TGCGCCAGCAGGACGGGGACAGGGTCTGCTAACTATGGCTACACCTTC
CASRTGTGSANYGYTF
>TRBV29-1|TRBJ1-3|TRBD1
TGCAGCGGAGTGACAAGGACAGGGTCTGGAAACACCATATATTTT
CSGVTRTGSGNTIYF
>TRBV5-1|TRBJ2-7|.
TGCGCCAGCAGCGGAGGGCCAAGCAGCCACGAGCAGTACTTC
CASSGGPSSHEQYF
>TRBV5-8|TRBJ1-6|TRBD1
TGTGCCAGCCGTTTATTCGGGACAGGGATGTCACCCCTCCACTTT
CASRLFGTGMSPLHF
>TRBV7-2|TRBJ1-5|TRBD1
TGTGCCAGCAGCTTAGGGGACAGGGCGGGCAATCAGCCCCAGCATTTT
CASSLGDRAGNQPQHF
>TRBV7-8|TRBJ1-4|TRBD1
TGTGCCAGCAGCCCCCGTCGGCCAGGGGGACAGGGTAACGAAAAACTGTTTTTT
CASSPRRPGGQGNEKLFF
>TRBV5-1|TRBJ2-3|.
TGCGCCAGCAGCTTGTACAGTTCCACAGATACGCAGTATTTT
CASSLYSSTDTQYF
>TRBV28|TRBJ2-2|.
TGTGCCAGCAGTTTGGCAGGTTCTATCGCCGGGGAGCTGTTTTTT
CASSLAGSIAGELFF
>TRBV7-3|TRBJ1-5|TRBD1
TGTGCCAGCAGCCTAGGGGGACAGCAGCCCCAGCATTTT
CASSLGGQQPQHF
>TRBV12-3/TRBV12-4|TRBJ2-7|.
TGTGCCAGCACTAAGGGGACCCACGAGCAGTACTTC
CASTKGTHEQYF
>TRBV30|TRBJ1-1|TRBD1
TGTGCCTGGAGTACGACAGGGTTCGACACTGAAGCTTTCTTT
CAWSTTGFDTEAFF
>TRBV27|TRBJ1-5|TRBD1
TGTGCCAGCAGTTGGACAGGGGATCAGCCCCAGCATTTT
CASSWTGDQPQHF
>TRBV28|TRBJ1-2|.
TGTGCCAGCAGTTTACCCAGGGGAAACTATGGCTACACCTTC
CASSLPRGNYGYTF
>TRBV11-2|TRBJ2-7|.
TGTGCCAGCAGCTTAGATTATAGGTTGAGGACACAAGACGAGCAGTACTTC
CASSLDYRLRTQDEQYF
>TRBV24-1|TRBJ1-2|TRBD1
TGTGCCACCAGTGTCGGGACAGGGTCTAACTATGGCTACACCTTC
CATSVGTGSNYGYTF
>TRBV24-1|TRBJ1-1|.
TGTGCCACCAGTGAAAGGGAAGGGAACACTGAAGCTTTCTTT
CATSEREGNTEAFF
>TRBV7-2|TRBJ2-1|TRBD1
TGTGCCAGCAGCCCCGACAGGGGCTCTCAGTTCTTC
CASSPDRGSQFF
>TRBV5-1|TRBJ1-6|TRBD1
TGCGCCAGCAGCTCCAAACAGGGGGCGGGGAATTCACCCCTCCACTTT
CASSSKQGAGNSPLHF
>TRBV15|TRBJ1-1|.
TGTGCCACCAGCAGAGATAGGTGGGCGTATGAAGCTTTCTTT
CATSRDRWAYEAFF
>TRBV4-1|TRBJ1-6|.
TGCGCCAGCAGCCCATTGGCGGGACAAGTAGCCTTGTCCCTCCACTTT
CASSPLAGQVALSLHF
>TRBV5-1|TRBJ2-1|.
TGCGCCAGCAGCTTGAGGGCCAATGAGCAGTTCTTC
CASSLRANEQFF
>TRBV12-3/TRBV12-4|TRBJ1-1|.
TGTGCCAGCAGTGGGTGGGGGGCTGAAGCTTTCTTT
CASSGWGAEAFF
>TRBV2|TRBJ1-1|.
TGTGCCAGCAGTGAATTTGGGGGGCCGAACACTGAAGCTTTCTTT
CASSEFGGPNTEAFF
>TRBV7-2|TRBJ1-3|.
TGTGCCAGCAGTCCCCCGGGAAGGCTAGAAGGAAACACCATATATTTT
CASSPPGRLEGNTIYF
>TRBV28|TRBJ1-6|.
TGTGCCAGCAGTTTCTACAGGGACAATTCACCCCTCCACTTT
CASSFYRDNSPLHF
>TRBV7-9|TRBJ1-5|.
TGTGCCAGCAGCTTAGCCGACAGAACCAATTATAGCAATCAGCCCCAGCATTTT
CASSLADRTNYSNQPQHF
>TRBV28|TRBJ1-6|.
TGTGCCAGCAGTTTAAAGCTCACAGTAAATAATTCACCCCTCCACTTT
CASSLKLTVNNSPLHF
>TRBV5-8|TRBJ1-5|TRBD1
TGTGCCAGCACCCCCGGGACAGCGGCGAGGTGGCAGCCCCAGCATTTT
CASTPGTAARWQPQHF
>TRBV29-1|TRBJ2-7|.
TGCAGCGTCGATAGATCTGGGACTCAGTCCTACGAGCAGTACTTC
CSVDRSGTQSYEQYF
>TRBV27|TRBJ2-1|.
TGTGCCAGCACCGGAACGGGAAGGTCGTACGATGAGCAGTTCTTC
CASTGTGRSYDEQFF
>TRBV25-1|TRBJ1-6|.
TGTGCCAGCACCGGAACCCTCTATAATTCACCCCTCCACTTT
CASTGTLYNSPLHF
>TRBV27|TRBJ1-2|.
TGTGCCAGCCGACACTACTATGGCTACACCTTC
CASRHYYGYTF
>TRBV30|TRBJ1-1|.
TGTGCCTGGAGTCCTTCAGGGAACACTGAAGCTTTCTTT
CAWSPSGNTEAFF
>TRBV28|TRBJ2-1|.
TGTGCCAGCAGGCCTCTCATGTCCGGAGATGAGCAGTTCTTC
CASRPLMSGDEQFF
>TRBV29-1|TRBJ1-2|TRBD1
TGCAGCGTGACTGGACAGGGGGTGGATGGCTACACCTTC
CSVTGQGVDGYTF
>TRBV4-2|TRBJ1-4|.
TGTGCCAGCAGCCAAGGAGGGGGAGCCACCACAACTAATGAAAAACTGTTTTTT
CASSQGGGATTTNEKLFF
>TRBV4-1|TRBJ2-3|.
TGCGCCAGCAGCCTCCTACAGGGTGAAGATACGCAGTATTTT
CASSLLQGEDTQYF
>TRBV7-2|TRBJ2-3|.
TGTGCCAGCAGCTCAGCCATACAGGCTACCACAGATACGCAGTATTTT
CASSSAIQATTDTQYF
>TRBV7-2|TRBJ1-5|.
TGTGCCAGCAGCTACAACCCCGGACCCCAGCATTTT
CASSYNPGPQHF
>TRBV27|TRBJ1-5|.
TGTGCCAGCAGTCCTTTCTCGGGGGCGAATCAGCCCCAGCATTTT
CASSPFSGANQPQHF
>TRBV19|TRBJ1-2|TRBD1
TGTGCCAGTAGCCCACATACAGGGGGCTCCCTTGCTTACTATGGCTACACCTTC
CASSPHTGGSLAYYGYTF
>TRBV5-4|TRBJ2-6|.
TGTGCCAGCAGCTTGCCCGGGACTGGGGCCAACGTCCTGACTTTC
CASSLPGTGANVLTF
>TRBV7-2|TRBJ1-2|TRBD1
TGTGCCAGCAGCACCCAGGGGGGTCAGGGGGCATATGGCTACACCTTC
CASSTQGGQGAYGYTF
>TRBV24-1|TRBJ1-2|.
TGTGCCACCAGTGACAGTACGAGAGCCTATGGCTACACCTTC
CATSDSTRAYGYTF
>TRBV5-4|TRBJ2-7|TRBD2
TGTGCCAGCAGCTTGGGGGAGGGTTTGGGTTCCTACGAGCAGTACTTC
CASSLGEGLGSYEQYF
>TRBV27|TRBJ1-2|.
TGTGCCAGCAGTTCATACTCGGATGGCTACACCTTC
CASSSYSDGYTF
>TRBV2|TRBJ2-7|TRBD1
TGTGCCAGCAGTTGGGACAGGACTCCTTTCTACGAGCAGTACTTC
CASSWDRTPFYEQYF